The 9 T cell receptor beta chains below were found in one sample sequenced in a study of patients and donors after allogeneic stem cell transplantation. TCRdb passed the RT-PCR reads through MiXCR, listing each CDR3 protein once. The data contain about a million distinct CDR3 sequences, approximately 19% of them singletons. Source material: blood, either unsorted or a sorted T cell fraction (not recorded which). Receptors were obtained from a human donor who was either an allogeneic HSCT recipient or a stem cell or donor lymphocyte infusion donor (not recorded which). It is not recorded whose cells these are; they may come from a transplant donor.

V usage is TRBV20-1 and J usage is TRBJ2-3; 11 bases are a match to TRBD2. The germline gives CDR1 DFQATT, CDR2 SNEGSKA (reference sequence). The V gene end was trimmed by 4 bases and the J gene end by 5 bases; junction bases not matched to a gene: 11. This CDR3 has 16 residues. The CDR3 nucleotides are TGCAGTGCTAAACGTACTAGCGGGAGAATTGGAGATACGCAGTATTTT. Protein: CSAKRTSGRIGDTQYF.

This clonotype was found many times. This chain connects TRBV11-1 to TRBJ2-6, with D perhaps given as TRBD1 or TRBD2 (5 bases each). This CDR3 region has 18 residues. Trimming pared 5 bases from V and 0 bases from J, leaving 17 bases between. Germline CDR1 is SGHAT and CDR2 is FQDESV (reference sequence). The CDR3 region is CASSTTGTENSGANVLTF. DNA for the CDR3: TGTGCCAGCAGCACCACGGGGACCGAAAACTCTGGGGCCAACGTCCTGACTTTC.

This chain connects TRBV7-8 to TRBJ2-7; D call uncertain. This CDR3 is 15 amino acids long. V was shortened by 1 base and J by 0 bases, with 10 bases between the two germline ends. Germline CDR1 SGHVS, CDR2 FQNEAQ. CDR3 DNA: TGTGCCAGCAGCTTAGATTCTTTCCGCTCCTACGAGCAGTACTTC. This codes for CASSLDSFRSYEQYF.

There are many counts of this clonotype. The chain links TRBV7-9 to TRBJ2-7; TRBD1 agrees at 9 bases. This CDR3 is 12 amino acids long. Germline V gene sequence: CDR1 SEHNR, CDR2 FQNEAQ (reference sequence). J was trimmed by 6 bases and V by 3 bases; bases with no gene match: 0. The CDR3 coding sequence is TGTGCCAGCAGCTTGGACAGGGGCGAGCAGTACTTC. It yields the protein CASSLDRGEQYF.

This clonotype was seen a handful of times. The chain is built from TRBV20-1 and TRBJ2-4; 10 bases are a match to TRBD2. The CDR3 loop spans 14 amino acids. J was trimmed by 6 bases and V by 6 bases; bases with no gene match: 8. Germline-derived CDR1 and CDR2 are DFQATT and SNEGSKA (reference sequence). The DNA of the CDR3 is TGCAGTGCCGGATCCGGACTAGCGGTAAACATTCAGTACTTC. This encodes CSAGSGLAVNIQYF.

This clonotype was seen a handful of times. This sequence joins TRBV5-1 and TRBJ2-3; D gene ambiguous. Trimming removed 1 base at V and 6 bases at J, with 9 bases between. Germline V gene data show CDR1 as SGHRS and CDR2 as YFSETQ. This CDR3 is built from 13 residues. CDR3 amino acids: CASSLPPSDTQYF. In nucleotides, the CDR3 is TGCGCCAGCAGCTTGCCACCTTCGGATACGCAGTATTTT.

V usage is TRBV6-2 or TRBV6-3 and J usage is TRBJ2-7; 7 bases are a match to TRBD2. This CDR3 contains 11 residues. Germline V gives CDR1 MNHEY, CDR2 SVGEGT. The junction had 4 bases not matched to a gene; V was cut back by 7 bases and J by 7 bases. The CDR3 nucleotides are TGTGCCAGCAACAACGGGGGGGAGCAGTACTTC. Its protein is CASNNGGEQYF.

This clonotype was counted a few times. This chain's CDR3 is CASSKGDWGTLSNQPQHF. The DNA for the CDR3 is TGTGCCAGCAGCAAAGGTGATTGGGGGACACTTAGCAATCAGCCCCAGCATTTT. V usage is TRBV21-1 and J usage is TRBJ1-5; TRBD1 was called by the table and not checked on the DNA. TRBV21-1 is tagged as a pseudogene. The CDR3 consists of 18 residues.

This clonotype occurred a few times. The chain combines TRBV5-1 with TRBJ1-1, with D hard to call. Germline lookup yields CDR1 SGHRS and CDR2 YFSETQ. The V and J ends lost 6 bases and 0 bases respectively, with 12 bases between them. The CDR3 sequence is 14 residues long. The CDR3 DNA sequence: TGCGCCAGCACCTCGAGGCCCATGAACACTGAAGCTTTCTTT. Encoded protein: CASTSRPMNTEAFF.